A selection of T cell receptor beta chains follows, all from one sample in a study of regulatory T cells in long-lasting Graves disease. TCRdb processed the multiplex PCR reads anew with MiXCR; each CDR3 protein has one entry. Here the sample spans around 460,000 distinct CDR3 sequences, about 15% being singletons. In addition, the sample was reused for a study of T cells in Graves' hyperthyroidism and ophthalmopathy.

This specimen was peripheral blood mononuclear cells (PBMCs), taken at new diagnosis, from a patient treated with antithyroid drugs. These receptors were collected from a woman in her forties or fifties with Graves disease. Both conserved end residues are part of each CDR3. Each record gives: V gene, clone size, J gene, CDR3 length, D gene, CDR3 protein, CDR3 DNA. The D gene is left open where the match is weak. A clone size is listed for some rows: how often the clone was seen (once, few, many), or a class if it is expanded.

>TRBV27|many|TRBJ1-2|13|.
CASSTYSGGGYTF
TGTGCCAGCAGTACATACAGCGGGGGTGGCTACACCTTC
>TRBV5-1|many|TRBJ1-4|16|.
CASRRDPAATNEKLFF
TGCGCCAGCAGAAGGGACCCGGCAGCAACTAATGAAAAACTGTTTTTT
>TRBV6-1|.|TRBJ2-7|15|TRBD2
CASMYDERGVNEQYF
TGTGCCAGCATGTATGACGAGCGGGGAGTGAACGAGCAGTACTTC
>TRBV3-1|many|TRBJ2-1|15|.
CASSQSTSEYNEQFF
TGTGCCAGCAGCCAGAGCACTAGTGAATACAATGAGCAGTTCTTC
>TRBV19|.|TRBJ2-7|10|.
CATTAREQYF
TGTGCCACTACGGCTCGGGAGCAGTACTTC
>TRBV18|.|TRBJ2-1|15|TRBD1
CASSPLGQGSGEQFF
TGTGCCAGCTCACCCCTGGGACAGGGGTCGGGTGAGCAGTTCTTC
>TRBV6-2/TRBV6-3|many|TRBJ1-1|15|.
CASSYSPGGGFEAFF
TGTGCCAGCAGTTACTCCCCCGGGGGGGGTTTTGAAGCTTTCTTT
>TRBV3-1|many|TRBJ2-7|15|.
CASSQDRAPRQEQYF
TGTGCCAGCAGCCAAGATCGGGCACCACGGCAGGAGCAGTACTTC
>TRBV6-1|many|TRBJ1-4|13|.
CASSETIGEKLFF
TGTGCCAGCAGTGAAACAATTGGCGAAAAACTGTTTTTT
>TRBV5-1|few|TRBJ2-7|15|TRBD1
CASSHEGAYSYEQYF
TGCGCCAGCAGTCACGAGGGGGCATATTCCTACGAGCAGTACTTC
>TRBV2|.|TRBJ2-1|16|TRBD2
CASSRTVAGGYNEQFF
TGTGCCAGCTCTCGAACGGTAGCGGGGGGGTACAATGAGCAGTTCTTC
>TRBV5-6|few|TRBJ2-2|15|.
CASSSDISNTGELFF
TGTGCCAGCAGCTCAGACATATCGAACACCGGGGAGCTGTTTTTT
>TRBV3-1|few|TRBJ1-6|15|.
CASSQVGGSNSPLHF
TGTGCCAGCAGCCAAGTAGGGGGGAGTAATTCACCCCTCCACTTT
>TRBV28|many|TRBJ2-5|13|TRBD1
CASSTGQAATQYF
TGTGCCAGCAGCACGGGACAGGCGGCGACCCAGTACTTC
>TRBV6-1|few|TRBJ2-2|13|.
CASSEWETGELFF
TGTGCCAGCAGTGAATGGGAAACCGGGGAGCTGTTTTTT
>TRBV10-3|many|TRBJ2-1|14|TRBD1
CAISRDRGYNEQFF
TGTGCCATCAGCCGGGACAGGGGGTACAATGAGCAGTTCTTC
>TRBV4-1|many|TRBJ1-5|13|.
CASSQSENQPQHF
TGCGCCAGCAGCCAAAGTGAGAATCAGCCCCAGCATTTT
>TRBV28|many|TRBJ1-5|12|.
CASARNNQPQHF
TGTGCCAGCGCTAGAAACAATCAGCCCCAGCATTTT
>TRBV6-1|many|TRBJ2-1|19|TRBD2
CASSERLTSTSAIYNEQFF
TGTGCCAGCAGTGAAAGGCTAACCTCGACTAGCGCGATTTACAATGAGCAGTTCTTC
>TRBV27|.|TRBJ2-1|15|TRBD1
CASSTRQGSYNEQFF
TGTGCCAGCAGTACCCGACAGGGGTCCTACAATGAGCAGTTCTTC
>TRBV28|.|TRBJ2-5|14|.
CASRLDSARETQYF
TGTGCCAGCAGATTGGACTCGGCCAGGGAGACCCAGTACTTC
>TRBV20-1|few|TRBJ2-1|16|.
CSARPGAGSSYNEQFF
TGCAGTGCTAGACCGGGGGCGGGAAGCTCCTACAATGAGCAGTTCTTC
>TRBV7-9|many|TRBJ2-7|16|.
CASSLVRFEYSYEQYF
TGTGCCAGCAGCTTAGTACGTTTCGAGTACTCCTACGAGCAGTACTTC
>TRBV3-1|many|TRBJ1-1|16|.
CASSQDIGAGNTEAFF
TGTGCCAGCAGCCAAGACATCGGGGCTGGGAACACTGAAGCTTTCTTT
>TRBV2|many|TRBJ1-1|14|.
CASSYEGSNTEAFF
TGTGCCAGCTCTTATGAAGGATCGAACACTGAAGCTTTCTTT
>TRBV10-1|few|TRBJ2-3|15|.
CASSPSGQFSDTQYF
TGCGCCAGCAGCCCCTCTGGGCAGTTTTCAGATACGCAGTATTTT
>TRBV9|few|TRBJ2-7|15|.
CASSVGSQGVHEQYF
TGTGCCAGCAGCGTAGGTTCCCAGGGAGTACACGAGCAGTACTTC